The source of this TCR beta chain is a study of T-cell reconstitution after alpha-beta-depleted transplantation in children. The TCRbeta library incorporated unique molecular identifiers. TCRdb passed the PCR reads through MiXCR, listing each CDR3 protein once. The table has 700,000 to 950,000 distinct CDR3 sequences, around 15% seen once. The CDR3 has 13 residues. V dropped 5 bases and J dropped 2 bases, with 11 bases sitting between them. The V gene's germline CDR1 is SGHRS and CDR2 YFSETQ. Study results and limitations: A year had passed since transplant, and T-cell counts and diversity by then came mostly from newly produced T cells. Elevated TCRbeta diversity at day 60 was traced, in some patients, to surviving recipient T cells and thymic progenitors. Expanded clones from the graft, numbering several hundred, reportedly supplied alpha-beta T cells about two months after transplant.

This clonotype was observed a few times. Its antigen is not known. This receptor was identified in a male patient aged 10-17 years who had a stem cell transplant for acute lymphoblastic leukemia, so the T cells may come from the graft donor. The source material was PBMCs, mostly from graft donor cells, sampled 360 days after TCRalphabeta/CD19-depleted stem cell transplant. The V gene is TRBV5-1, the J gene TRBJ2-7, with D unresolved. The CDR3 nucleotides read TGCGCCAGCAGTCGTCGTACGACCTACGAGCAGTACTTC. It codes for CASSRRTTYEQYF.